This entry lists 15 T cell receptor beta chains sequenced from one sample in a study of CD8 T cells in Susac syndrome. Random hexamers served to reverse transcribe roughly 0.45 to 1 ug RNA. TCRdb reprocessed the immunoSEQ multiplex PCR reads with MiXCR, giving one entry per CDR3 protein. The sample consists of 100,000 to 150,000 distinct CDR3 sequences, about 94% of them appearing once. Material: CD4+ T cells from PBMCs. These receptors were obtained from a human donor in good health.

In DNA form, the CDR3 reads TGTGCCAGCACCCGCGCCGGGGGAGGCACTGAAGCTTTCTTT. Translating gives CASTRAGGGTEAFF. This chain joins TRBV6-2 or TRBV6-3 and TRBJ1-1; D is possibly TRBD1 (5 bases). The CDR3 runs 14 residues. V was cut by 7 bases and J by 4 bases, with 16 bases left in between. Germline CDR1 reads MNHEY; CDR2 reads SVGEGT.

V usage is TRBV7-2 and J usage is TRBJ1-5, with 7 bases identical to TRBD1. V trimming: 4 bases; J trimming: 5 bases; junction bases outside the gene matches: 5. The length of the CDR3 is 14 residues. From germline, CDR1 is SGHTA and CDR2 FQGNSA. The CDR3 protein is CASSWTGRDQPQHF. The CDR3 region has the DNA TGTGCCAGCAGCTGGACAGGCCGGGATCAGCCCCAGCATTTT.

V is TRBV7-2 and J is TRBJ2-5; 7 nucleotides align to TRBD2. The V gene's germline CDR1 is SGHTA and CDR2 FQGNSA. There are 17 residues in the CDR3. Losses at the gene ends were 1 base for V and 4 bases for J; bases not matched to a gene: 12. The CDR3 DNA is TGTGCCAGCAGCTTAGGGTCAGGCAGCGGGATTGTAGAGACCCAGTACTTC. The encoded protein is CASSLGSGSGIVETQYF.

V is TRBV7-2 and J is TRBJ2-5; 8 nucleotides align to TRBD2. V lost 1 base and J lost 4; bases outside the gene matches: 5. CDR1 SGHTA and CDR2 FQGNSA come from the germline V gene. The CDR3 has 15 amino acids. The CDR3 region has the DNA TGTGCCAGCAGCTTAGGTCCGAGCGGGAGAGAGACCCAGTACTTC. Translation gives CASSLGPSGRETQYF.

The chain couples TRBV5-4 to TRBJ2-3; perhaps TRBD1 as D (6 bases). CDR1 is SGHNT and CDR2 is YYREEE in the germline V gene (reference sequence). CDR3 length equals 16 residues. The V and J ends lost 0 bases and 2 bases respectively, with 13 bases between them. The CDR3 is CASSLGGLTDTDTQYF. Here the CDR3 DNA reads TGTGCCAGCAGCTTGGGGGGGCTCACCGACACAGATACGCAGTATTTT.

This clonotype was found a few times. The chain recombines TRBV11-2 with TRBJ2-4, with 9 bases fitting TRBD1. Germline assignment: CDR1 SGHAT and CDR2 FQNNGV. The CDR3 consists of 15 residues. V shed 5 bases, J shed 7 bases, and the junction held 9 bases outside the gene matches. CDR3 region: CASSPSRDRANIQYF. CDR3 in DNA: TGTGCCAGCAGCCCATCCCGGGACAGGGCGAACATTCAGTACTTC.

This clonotype was recorded once. J is TRBJ2-1 and V is TRBV2; maybe TRBD1 (6 bases). This CDR3 has 12 residues. Germline V gene data show CDR1 as SNHLY and CDR2 as FYNNEI. The germline V and J ends were trimmed by 5 bases and 8 bases, with 10 bases remaining between them. Here the CDR3 DNA reads TGTGCCAGCAGTTACAGGGTCCATGAGCAGTTCTTC. Protein product: CASSYRVHEQFF.

This chain joins TRBV7-2 and TRBJ1-3; D unclear. Germline CDR1 is SGHTA and CDR2 is FQGNSA. The CDR3 totals 16 residues. Trimming removed 4 bases at V and 1 base at J, with 14 bases between. In nucleotides, the CDR3 is TGTGCCAGCAGCTCAGACATTTTGGCATCTGGAAACACCATATATTTT. Amino acid sequence: CASSSDILASGNTIYF.

Only a few counts were recorded for this clonotype. The chain joins TRBV4-2 to TRBJ2-7, with D uncertain. The CDR3 runs 10 residues. Germline lookup yields CDR1 LGHNA and CDR2 YNFKEQ. V was clipped by 4 bases and J by 9 bases, with 7 bases between them. In DNA form, the CDR3 reads TGTGCCAGCAGCCTCCGAGTGCAGTACTTC. It is translated as CASSLRVQYF.

The CDR3 nucleotides read TGCAGCGTCCCCCATAGAGGGGGCTACACCTTC. It codes for CSVPHRGGYTF. The chain joins TRBV29-1 to TRBJ1-2; D unresolved. Germline CDR1 and CDR2: SQVTM and ANQGSEA. This CDR3 comprises 11 residues. Between the trimmed V and J ends, which lost 6 bases and 8 bases, there was a span of 13 bases.

The V call is TRBV23-1, the J call TRBJ1-4; perhaps TRBD1 as D (5 bases). TRBV23-1 is annotated as an ORF whose role is uncertain. CDR3 length equals 15 residues. The V end lost 0 bases, the J end lost 4 bases, and 9 bases lay between the germline ends. In DNA, the CDR3 is TGCGCCAGCAGTCAATCCTTAGACAGTAATGAAAAACTGTTTTTT. This encodes CASSQSLDSNEKLFF.

The chain combines TRBV4-3 with TRBJ1-1; D is undetermined. The length of the CDR3 is 15 residues. Trimming removed 2 bases from V and 0 bases from J, with 10 bases in between. Germline CDR1 is LGHNA and CDR2 is YSLEER. The CDR3 DNA reads TGCGCCAGCAGCCAACAGGTCTCTATGAACACTGAAGCTTTCTTT. It codes for CASSQQVSMNTEAFF.

This rearrangement joins TRBV4-1 to TRBJ2-2, with 8 bases matching TRBD2. The CDR3 totals 16 residues. In germline, CDR1 is MGHRA, CDR2 YSYEKL. V lost 4 bases to trimming and J lost 2 bases; unmatched junction nucleotides: 6. The CDR3 protein is CASSRPGLVNTGELFF. The DNA for the CDR3 is TGCGCCAGCAGCCGACCGGGACTAGTTAACACCGGGGAGCTGTTTTTT.

This sequence joins TRBV5-1 and TRBJ2-5; D is unclear. This CDR3 region has 14 residues. Trimming took 2 bases from V and 6 from J, leaving 14 bases between them. The germline V gene encodes CDR1 SGHRS and CDR2 YFSETQ. CDR3 coding DNA: TGCGCCAGCAGCTTACACCACGAATCTAAGACCCAGTACTTC. This translates into CASSLHHESKTQYF.

This clonotype was seen only once. The chain joins TRBV27 to TRBJ2-1; a weak D match, TRBD1 (5 bases). Germline-derived CDR1 and CDR2 are MNHEY and SMNVEV (reference sequence). V was clipped by 0 bases and J by 8 bases, with 11 bases between them. This CDR3 spans 14 amino acids. The chain's CDR3 is CASSLSAGIDEQFF. CDR3 bases: TGTGCCAGCAGTTTATCCGCAGGGATCGATGAGCAGTTCTTC.